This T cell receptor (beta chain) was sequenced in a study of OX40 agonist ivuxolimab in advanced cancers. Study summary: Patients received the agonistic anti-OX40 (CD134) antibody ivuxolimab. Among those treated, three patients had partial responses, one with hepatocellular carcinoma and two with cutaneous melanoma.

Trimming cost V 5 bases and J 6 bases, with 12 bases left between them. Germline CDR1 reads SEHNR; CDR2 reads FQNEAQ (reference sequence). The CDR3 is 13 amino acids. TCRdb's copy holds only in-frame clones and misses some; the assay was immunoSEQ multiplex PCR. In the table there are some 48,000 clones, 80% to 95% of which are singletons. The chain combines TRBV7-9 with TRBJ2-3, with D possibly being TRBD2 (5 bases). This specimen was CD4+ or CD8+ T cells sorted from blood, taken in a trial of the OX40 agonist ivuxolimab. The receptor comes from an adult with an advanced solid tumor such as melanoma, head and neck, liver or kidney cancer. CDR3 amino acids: CASSPPSGDTQYF. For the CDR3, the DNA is TGTGCCAGCAGCCCTCCTTCGGGGGATACGCAGTATTTT.